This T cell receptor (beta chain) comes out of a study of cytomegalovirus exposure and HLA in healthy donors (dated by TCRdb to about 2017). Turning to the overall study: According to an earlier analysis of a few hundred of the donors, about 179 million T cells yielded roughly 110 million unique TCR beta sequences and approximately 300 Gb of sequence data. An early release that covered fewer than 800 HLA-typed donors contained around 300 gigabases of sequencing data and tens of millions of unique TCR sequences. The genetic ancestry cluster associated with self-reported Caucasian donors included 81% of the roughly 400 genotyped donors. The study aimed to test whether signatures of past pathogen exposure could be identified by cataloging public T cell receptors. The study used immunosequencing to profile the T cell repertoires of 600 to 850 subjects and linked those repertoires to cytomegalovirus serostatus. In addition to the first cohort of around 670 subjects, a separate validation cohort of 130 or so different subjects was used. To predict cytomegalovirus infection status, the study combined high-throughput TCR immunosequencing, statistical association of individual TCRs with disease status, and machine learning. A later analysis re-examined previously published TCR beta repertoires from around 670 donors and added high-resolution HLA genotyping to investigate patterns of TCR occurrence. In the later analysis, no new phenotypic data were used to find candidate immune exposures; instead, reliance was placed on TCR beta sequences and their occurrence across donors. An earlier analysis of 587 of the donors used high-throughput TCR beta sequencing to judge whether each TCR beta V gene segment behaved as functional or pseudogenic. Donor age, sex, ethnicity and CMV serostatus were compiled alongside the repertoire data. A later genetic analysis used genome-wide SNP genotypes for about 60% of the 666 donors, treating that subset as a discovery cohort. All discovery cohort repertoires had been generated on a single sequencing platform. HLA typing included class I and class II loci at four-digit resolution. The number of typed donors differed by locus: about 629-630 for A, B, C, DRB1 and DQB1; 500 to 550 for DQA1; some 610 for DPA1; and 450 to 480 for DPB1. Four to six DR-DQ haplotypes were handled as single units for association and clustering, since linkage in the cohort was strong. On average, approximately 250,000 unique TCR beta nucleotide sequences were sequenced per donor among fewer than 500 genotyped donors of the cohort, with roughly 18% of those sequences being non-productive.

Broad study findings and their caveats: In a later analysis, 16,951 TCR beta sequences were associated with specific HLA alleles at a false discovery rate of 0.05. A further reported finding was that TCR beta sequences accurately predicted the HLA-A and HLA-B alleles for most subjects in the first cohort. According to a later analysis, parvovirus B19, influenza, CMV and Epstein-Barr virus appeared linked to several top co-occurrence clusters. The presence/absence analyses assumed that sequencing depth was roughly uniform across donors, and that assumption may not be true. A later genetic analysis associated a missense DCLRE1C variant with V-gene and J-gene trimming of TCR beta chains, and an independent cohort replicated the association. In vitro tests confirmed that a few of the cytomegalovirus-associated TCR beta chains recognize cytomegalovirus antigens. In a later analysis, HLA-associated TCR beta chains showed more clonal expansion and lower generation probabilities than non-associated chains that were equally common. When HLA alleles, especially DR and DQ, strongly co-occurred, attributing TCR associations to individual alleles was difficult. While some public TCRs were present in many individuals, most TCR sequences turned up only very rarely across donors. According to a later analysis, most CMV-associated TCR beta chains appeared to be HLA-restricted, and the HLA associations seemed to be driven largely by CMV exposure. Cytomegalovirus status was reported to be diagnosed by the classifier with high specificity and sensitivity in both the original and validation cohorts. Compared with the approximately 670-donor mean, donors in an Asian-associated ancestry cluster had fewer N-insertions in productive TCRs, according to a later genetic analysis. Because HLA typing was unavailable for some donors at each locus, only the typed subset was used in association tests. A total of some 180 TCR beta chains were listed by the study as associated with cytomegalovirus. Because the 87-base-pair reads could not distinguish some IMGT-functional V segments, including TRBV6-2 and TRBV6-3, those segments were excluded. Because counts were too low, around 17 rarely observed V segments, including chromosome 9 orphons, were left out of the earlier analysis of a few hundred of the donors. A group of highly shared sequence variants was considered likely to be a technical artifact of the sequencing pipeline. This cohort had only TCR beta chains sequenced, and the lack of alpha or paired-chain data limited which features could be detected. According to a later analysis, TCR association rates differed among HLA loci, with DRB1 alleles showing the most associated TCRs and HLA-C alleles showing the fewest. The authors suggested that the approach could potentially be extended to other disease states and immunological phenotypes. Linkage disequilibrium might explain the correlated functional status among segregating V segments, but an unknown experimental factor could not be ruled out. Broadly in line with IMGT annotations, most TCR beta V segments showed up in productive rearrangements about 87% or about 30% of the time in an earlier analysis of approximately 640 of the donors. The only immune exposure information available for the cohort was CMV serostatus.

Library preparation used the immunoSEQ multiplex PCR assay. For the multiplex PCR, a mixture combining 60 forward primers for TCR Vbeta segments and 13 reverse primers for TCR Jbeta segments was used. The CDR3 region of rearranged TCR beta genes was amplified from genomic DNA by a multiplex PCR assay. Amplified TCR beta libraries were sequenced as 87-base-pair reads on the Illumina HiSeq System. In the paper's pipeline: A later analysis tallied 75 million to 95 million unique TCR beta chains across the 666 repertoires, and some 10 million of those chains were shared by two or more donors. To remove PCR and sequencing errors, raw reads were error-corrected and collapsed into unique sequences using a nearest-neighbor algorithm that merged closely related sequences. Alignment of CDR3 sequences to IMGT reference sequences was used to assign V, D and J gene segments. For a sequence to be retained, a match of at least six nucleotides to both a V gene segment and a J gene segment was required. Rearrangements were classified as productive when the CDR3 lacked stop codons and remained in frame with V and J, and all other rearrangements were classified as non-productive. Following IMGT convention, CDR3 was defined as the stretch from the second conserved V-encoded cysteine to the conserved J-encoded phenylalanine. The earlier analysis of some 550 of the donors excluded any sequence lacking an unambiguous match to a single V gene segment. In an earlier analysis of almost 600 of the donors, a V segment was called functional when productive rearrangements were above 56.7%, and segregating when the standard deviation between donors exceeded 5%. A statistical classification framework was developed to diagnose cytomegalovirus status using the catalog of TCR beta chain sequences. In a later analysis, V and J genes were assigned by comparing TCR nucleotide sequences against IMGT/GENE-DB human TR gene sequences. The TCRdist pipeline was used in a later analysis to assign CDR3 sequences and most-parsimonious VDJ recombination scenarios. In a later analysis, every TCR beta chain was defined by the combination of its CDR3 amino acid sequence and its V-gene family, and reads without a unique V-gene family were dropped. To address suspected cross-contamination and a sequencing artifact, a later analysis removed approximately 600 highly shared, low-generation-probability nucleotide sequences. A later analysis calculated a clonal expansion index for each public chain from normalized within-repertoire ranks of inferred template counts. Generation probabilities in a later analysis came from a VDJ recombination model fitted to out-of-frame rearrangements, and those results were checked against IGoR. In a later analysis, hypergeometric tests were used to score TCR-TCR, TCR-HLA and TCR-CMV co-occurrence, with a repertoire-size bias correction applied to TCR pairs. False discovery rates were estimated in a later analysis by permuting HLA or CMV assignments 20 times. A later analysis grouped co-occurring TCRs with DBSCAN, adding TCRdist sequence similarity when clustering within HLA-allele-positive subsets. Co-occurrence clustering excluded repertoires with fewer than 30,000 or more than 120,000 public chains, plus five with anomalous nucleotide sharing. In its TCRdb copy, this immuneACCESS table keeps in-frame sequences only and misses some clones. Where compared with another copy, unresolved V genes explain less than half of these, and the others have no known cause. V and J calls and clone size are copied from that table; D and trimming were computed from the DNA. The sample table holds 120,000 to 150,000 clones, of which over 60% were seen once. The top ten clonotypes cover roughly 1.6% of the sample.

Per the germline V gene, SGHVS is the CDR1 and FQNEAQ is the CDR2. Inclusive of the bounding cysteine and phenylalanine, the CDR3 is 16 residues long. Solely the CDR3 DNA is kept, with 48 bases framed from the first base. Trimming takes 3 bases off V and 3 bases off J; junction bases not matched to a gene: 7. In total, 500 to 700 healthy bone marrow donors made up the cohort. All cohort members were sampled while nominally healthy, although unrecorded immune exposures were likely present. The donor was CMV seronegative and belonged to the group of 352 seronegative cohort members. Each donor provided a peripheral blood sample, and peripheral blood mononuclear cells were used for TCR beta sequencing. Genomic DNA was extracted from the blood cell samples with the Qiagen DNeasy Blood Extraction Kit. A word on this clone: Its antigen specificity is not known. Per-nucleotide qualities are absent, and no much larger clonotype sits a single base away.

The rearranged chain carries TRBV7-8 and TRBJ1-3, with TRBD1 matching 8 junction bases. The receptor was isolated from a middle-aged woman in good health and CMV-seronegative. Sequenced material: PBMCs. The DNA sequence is TGTGCCAGCAGCTTCGGGACAGGCGTTTATGGAAACACCATATATTTT. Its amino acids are CASSFGTGVYGNTIYF.